This TCR beta chain was found in a study of T cells expressing NK-cell markers. In the study overall: The authors sequenced eight donors, of whom seven were HCMV-seropositive and one was seronegative. Points from the study as a whole: Specificity for HCMV among expanded NKG2C+ T cell clones was not established. The study found these clonotypes also leading the CD3+CD56-NKG2C+ fraction in four donors.

As the method of synthesis, 5'RACE template switching with UMIs yielded TCR beta cDNA. TCRdb reprocessed the 5' RACE reads and stores each CDR3 protein as one record, lacking DNA. This sample's table reports around 180,000 distinct CDR3 sequences. A remark on this clonotype: Its antigen is not known.

The receptor's source is a man aged 18-75 years in good health. What was sequenced was blood T cells: a sorted CD56 or NKG2C T cell subset, CD4+ or CD8+ T cells, or bulk PBMC T cells (not recorded which).

This chain's CDR3 is CASSTRDGAGGYGYTF. The chain links TRBV12-3 or TRBV12-4 to TRBJ1-2. The length of the CDR3 is 16 residues.